This T cell receptor beta chain was captured in a study of shared clonotypes between healthy human individuals. General observations from the study: Naive CD4 clonotypes overlapped across several donors at around 4.8%.

Naive CD8 isolation took CD45RO-negative cells positively selected for CCR7 and excluded terminally differentiated effector memory CD45RA+ cells. The germline V gene encodes CDR1 SGHVS and CDR2 FNYEAQ. Trimming at V came to 5 bases and at J to 0 bases, leaving 22 bases not matched to a gene. The CDR3 is 22 amino acids. About this clone itself: Its target is unknown.

When replicate PCRs were run on sorted subsets, they used around 200 ng DNA, roughly 30,000 T cell genomes. Here immunoSEQ multiplex PCR was the method, and the copy in TCRdb shows in-frame clones only, minus some. The table lists about 750,000 clones, about 92% of them singletons. The TCR sequence derives from a man younger than 40 in good health. The chain links TRBV7-6 to TRBJ2-6; 7 bases are a match to TRBD2. Sequenced material: naive CD8+ T cells sorted from blood. The CDR3 loop is CASSRLKSGGPRDISGANVLTF. CDR3 bases: TGTGCCAGCAGCCGCCTTAAATCGGGAGGCCCACGAGACATCTCTGGGGCCAACGTCCTGACTTTC.